The table lists the clone carrying this TCR beta chain with a few counts. The record originates from a study of T-cell memory formation after mild COVID-19. TCRdb re-called the 5' RACE reads through MiXCR, storing one row per CDR3 protein. The sample yields hundreds of thousands of distinct CDR3 sequences, roughly 21% seen once. Sequenced material: PBMCs or a T cell subset sorted from them (not recorded which). This receptor was taken from an adult woman who had mild COVID-19 (a few samples of this study predate the infection). Cell type and time point are not known.

CDR3 DNA sequence: TGCGCCAGCAGCTTGGGCGGGGGGCCGAGCTCCTACAATGAGCAGTTCTTC. Translated: CASSLGGGPSSYNEQFF. The chain combines TRBV5-1 with TRBJ2-1, with TRBD2 matching 8 bases. The CDR3 sequence is 17 residues long. The V gene's germline CDR1 is SGHRS and CDR2 YFSETQ. Unmatched junction bases numbered 5, after V lost 0 bases and J lost 0 bases.